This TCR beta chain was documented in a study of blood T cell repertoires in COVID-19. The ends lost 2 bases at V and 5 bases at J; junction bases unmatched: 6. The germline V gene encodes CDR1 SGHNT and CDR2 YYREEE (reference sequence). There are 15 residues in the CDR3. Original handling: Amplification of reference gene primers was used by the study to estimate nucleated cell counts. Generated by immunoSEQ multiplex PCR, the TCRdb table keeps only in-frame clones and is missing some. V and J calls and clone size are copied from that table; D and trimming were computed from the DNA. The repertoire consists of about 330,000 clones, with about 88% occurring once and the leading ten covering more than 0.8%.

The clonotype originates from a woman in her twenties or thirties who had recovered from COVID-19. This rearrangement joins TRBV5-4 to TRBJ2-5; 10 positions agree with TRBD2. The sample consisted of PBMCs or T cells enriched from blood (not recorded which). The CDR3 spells CASSFERGGWETQYF. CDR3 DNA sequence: TGTGCCAGCAGCTTTGAGCGGGGGGGGTGGGAGACCCAGTACTTC.